Presented here are 20 T cell receptor beta chains from one specimen sequenced in a study of blood T cell repertoires in COVID-19. Libraries were prepared by immunoSEQ multiplex PCR; TCRdb keeps only in-frame clonotypes and omits some of them. The repertoire holds almost 30,000 clones, with around 63% as singletons. Sequencing was performed on peripheral blood. These receptors were collected from a human donor in a cohort sampled during active COVID-19.

The V and J genes are TRBV2 and TRBJ2-5; D uncertain. Trimming removed 6 bases from V and 5 bases from J, with 10 bases in between. This CDR3 is built from 12 residues. In germline, CDR1 is SNHLY, CDR2 FYNNEI. CDR3 sequence: CASSPNRETQYF. CDR3 DNA sequence: TGTGCCAGCAGCCCAAACCGGGAGACCCAGTACTTC.

The genes are TRBV20-1 and TRBJ1-1, with unresolved D. Trimming cost V 3 bases and J 0 bases, with 8 bases left between them. The CDR3 contains 13 residues. CDR1 and CDR2 (germline): DFQATT, SNEGSKA (reference sequence). The CDR3 here is CSASLRVNTEAFF. The CDR3 nucleotides read TGCAGTGCTAGTCTACGGGTGAACACTGAAGCTTTCTTT.

The gene calls are TRBV14 and TRBJ2-6, with D possibly matching TRBD1 (6 bases). CDR3 length: 15 amino acids. V lost 1 base and J lost 5, with 9 bases in between. Germline CDR1 is SGHDN and CDR2 is FVKESK. CDR3 loop: CASSQGGRWANVLTF. Written as DNA, the CDR3 is TGTGCCAGCAGCCAAGGGGGGCGGTGGGCCAACGTCCTGACTTTC.

The V gene is TRBV9, the J gene TRBJ2-7; 10 bases agree with TRBD1. Germline V gives CDR1 SGDLS, CDR2 YYNGEE. The CDR3 loop spans 12 amino acids. Unmatched junction bases numbered 0, after V lost 2 bases and J lost 7 bases. In nucleotides, the CDR3 is TGTGCCAGCAGCGTGGGACAGGGGGAGCAGTACTTC. As protein: CASSVGQGEQYF.

The chain links TRBV5-8 to TRBJ2-2, with 7 bases matching TRBD2. V lost 4 bases, J lost 5 bases, and 5 bases stayed unmatched. CDR3 length: 14 residues. Germline-derived CDR1 and CDR2 are SGHTS and YDEGEE. CDR3: CASSRRGETGELFF. DNA for the CDR3: TGTGCCAGCAGCCGCCGGGGGGAAACCGGGGAGCTGTTTTTT.

The chain couples TRBV10-3 to TRBJ2-7; 9 bases map to TRBD1. Germline V gene sequence: CDR1 ENHRY, CDR2 SYGVKD. V was pared by 5 bases and J by 4 bases, with 3 bases of the junction left unmatched. The CDR3 loop spans 13 amino acids. This CDR3 reads CAISRDRVYEQYF. The CDR3, as DNA: TGTGCCATCAGTAGGGACAGGGTTTACGAGCAGTACTTC.

The gene calls are TRBV18 and TRBJ1-6; 7 bases fit TRBD1. Trimming cost V 3 bases and J 7 bases; bases outside gene matches: 6. The CDR3 is 15 amino acids. Per germline, CDR1 KGHSH and CDR2 LQKENI. CDR3 bases: TGTGCCAGCTCACCGCTACAGGGGAGGAATTCACCCCTCCACTTT. This codes for CASSPLQGRNSPLHF. The full variable domain, rest sourced from reference TRBV18 and TRBJ1-6, is NAGVMQNPRHLVRRRGQEARLRCSPMKGHSHVYWYRQLPEEGLKFMVYLQKENIIDESGMPKERFSAEFPKEGPSILRIQQVVRGDSAAYFCASSPLQGRNSPLHFGNGTRLTVT.

V and J are TRBV5-4 and TRBJ2-1; D possibly corresponds to TRBD1 (5 bases). Between the trimmed V and J ends, which lost 3 bases and 9 bases, there was a span of 13 bases. The CDR3 extends over 13 amino acids. Germline CDR1 SGHNT, CDR2 YYREEE (reference sequence). In DNA, the CDR3 is TGTGCCAGCAGCTACCCGTCTAGGGGTGAGCAGTTCTTC. Translating it yields CASSYPSRGEQFF.

This clone was counted ten times or more. In DNA form, the CDR3 reads TGTGCCAGCAGGACAGGGTACTCTGGAAACACCATATATTTT. Translation: CASRTGYSGNTIYF. The chain joins TRBV2 to TRBJ1-3; 7 bases are shared with TRBD1. The junction had 2 bases not matched to a gene; V was cut back by 6 bases and J by 0 bases. This CDR3 has 14 residues. Germline loops: CDR1 SNHLY, CDR2 FYNNEI.

This clone was observed a single time. V gene TRBV18 combines with J gene TRBJ2-3, with 10 bases lining up with TRBD2. Losses at the gene ends were 3 bases for V and 0 bases for J; bases not matched to a gene: 6. From germline, CDR1 is KGHSH and CDR2 LQKENI. The CDR3 spans 17 residues. CDR3 residues: CASSPRTSGFSTDTQYF. CDR3 DNA sequence: TGTGCCAGCTCACCGCGGACTAGCGGATTCAGCACAGATACGCAGTATTTT.

The chain is built from TRBV29-1 and TRBJ2-1; 10 nucleotides line up with TRBD1. The germline V gene has CDR1 SQVTM and CDR2 ANQGSEA. V lost 5 bases to trimming and J lost 16 bases; unmatched junction nucleotides: 8. CDR3 size: 11 residues. This CDR3 reads CSVRIWDRGFF. The CDR3, as DNA: TGCAGCGTTCGAATCTGGGACAGGGGTTTCTTC.

This clone appeared many times. DNA of the CDR3: TGTGCCATCAGTCCAGCGGGGGAGAGTACCGGGGAGCTGTTTTTT. Translation gives CAISPAGESTGELFF. The chain is built from TRBV10-3 and TRBJ2-2; 8 bases match TRBD2. The CDR3 totals 15 residues. Trimming took 5 bases from V and 5 from J; bases not matched to a gene: 7. CDR1 is ENHRY and CDR2 is SYGVKD in the germline V gene.

This chain links TRBV4-1 with TRBJ1-1; D is ambiguous. There are 15 residues in the CDR3. V was clipped by 5 bases and J by 3 bases, with 16 bases between them. The V gene's germline CDR1 is MGHRA and CDR2 YSYEKL. CDR3 nucleotides: TGCGCCAGCAGCTTATCCCAACGGGGTGACACTGAAGCTTTCTTT. Its translation: CASSLSQRGDTEAFF.

The chain links TRBV24-1 to TRBJ2-1; 7 nucleotides agree with TRBD1. The germline CDR1 and CDR2 sequences are KGHDR and SFDVKD. The V gene end was trimmed by 4 bases and the J gene end by 0 bases; junction bases not matched to a gene: 5. This CDR3 region has 16 residues. The CDR3 loop reads CATSDQQGSSYNEQFF. The CDR3 coding sequence is TGTGCCACCAGTGACCAACAGGGGAGCTCCTACAATGAGCAGTTCTTC.

The J gene is TRBJ2-5, the V gene TRBV6-2 or TRBV6-3; 8 positions agree with TRBD2. After removal of 5 bases from V and 5 bases from J, the junction contained 7 bases not matched to a gene. CDR3 length: 14 residues. Germline assignment: CDR1 MNHEY and CDR2 SVGEGT. The CDR3 reads CASSTSGRLETQYF. The DNA of the CDR3 is TGTGCCAGCAGTACAAGCGGGAGATTGGAGACCCAGTACTTC.

V and J are TRBV7-9 and TRBJ2-7, with 8 bases fitting TRBD1. CDR1 and CDR2 from the germline V gene are SEHNR and FQNEAQ (reference sequence). CDR3 size: 16 residues. After removal of 5 bases from V and 5 bases from J, the junction contained 14 bases not matched to a gene. The DNA for the CDR3 is TGTGCCAGCAGCCCTCACCCGAGACAGGGGACGAACGAGCAGTACTTC. The encoded protein is CASSPHPRQGTNEQYF.

V gene TRBV5-6 combines with J gene TRBJ1-5; 7 nucleotides agree with TRBD1. CDR1 is SGHDT, CDR2 YYEEEE, per germline. V trimming: 0 bases; J trimming: 3 bases; junction bases outside the gene matches: 12. There are 18 residues in the CDR3. The CDR3 coding sequence is TGTGCCAGCAGCTTGGGTCTTTCGACAGGGATCTTCAATCAGCCCCAGCATTTT. Its translation is CASSLGLSTGIFNQPQHF.

This clone has only one observation. The CDR3 sequence is CAIRGANTEAFF. The CDR3 nucleotides read TGTGCCATCAGGGGCGCGAACACTGAAGCTTTCTTT. The chain joins TRBV10-3 to TRBJ1-1, with no clear D. The CDR3 is 12 amino acids. Between the trimmed V and J ends, which lost 6 bases and 1 base, there was a span of 6 bases. The germline CDR1 and CDR2 sequences are ENHRY and SYGVKD.

The chain recombines TRBV5-1 with TRBJ2-7; TRBD1 agrees at 9 bases. The ends lost 4 bases at V and 5 bases at J; junction bases unmatched: 10. This CDR3 is 15 amino acids long. From germline, CDR1 is SGHRS and CDR2 YFSETQ. Written as DNA, the CDR3 is TGCGCCAGCAGCCTATCCGGGACAGGGTCGCACGAGCAGTACTTC. This gives the protein CASSLSGTGSHEQYF.

The V gene is TRBV24-1, the J gene TRBJ2-3; possible D gene TRBD1, 5 bases. The V and J ends lost 5 bases and 1 base respectively, with 12 bases between them. This CDR3 contains 15 residues. The germline V gene has CDR1 KGHDR and CDR2 SFDVKD. The CDR3 sequence is CATSGRGKGTDTQYF. The CDR3 DNA sequence: TGTGCCACCAGTGGAAGGGGAAAGGGCACAGATACGCAGTATTTT.